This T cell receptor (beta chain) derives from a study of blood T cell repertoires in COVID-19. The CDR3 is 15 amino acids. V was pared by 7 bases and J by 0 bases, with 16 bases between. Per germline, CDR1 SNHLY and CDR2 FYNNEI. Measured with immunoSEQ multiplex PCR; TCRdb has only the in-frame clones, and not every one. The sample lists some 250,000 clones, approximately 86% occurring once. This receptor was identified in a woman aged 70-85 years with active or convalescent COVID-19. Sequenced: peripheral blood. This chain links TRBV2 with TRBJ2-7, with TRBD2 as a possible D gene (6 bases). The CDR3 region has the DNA TGTGCCAGCACCCGCCAAGTCGGGAGCTCCTACGAGCAGTACTTC. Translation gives CASTRQVGSSYEQYF. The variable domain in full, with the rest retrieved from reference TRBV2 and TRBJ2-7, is EPEVTQTPSHQVTQMGQEVILRCVPISNHLYFYWYRQILGQKVEFLVSFYNNEISEKSEIFDDQFSVERPDGSNFTLKIRSTKLEDSAMYFCASTRQVGSSYEQYFGPGTRLTVT.